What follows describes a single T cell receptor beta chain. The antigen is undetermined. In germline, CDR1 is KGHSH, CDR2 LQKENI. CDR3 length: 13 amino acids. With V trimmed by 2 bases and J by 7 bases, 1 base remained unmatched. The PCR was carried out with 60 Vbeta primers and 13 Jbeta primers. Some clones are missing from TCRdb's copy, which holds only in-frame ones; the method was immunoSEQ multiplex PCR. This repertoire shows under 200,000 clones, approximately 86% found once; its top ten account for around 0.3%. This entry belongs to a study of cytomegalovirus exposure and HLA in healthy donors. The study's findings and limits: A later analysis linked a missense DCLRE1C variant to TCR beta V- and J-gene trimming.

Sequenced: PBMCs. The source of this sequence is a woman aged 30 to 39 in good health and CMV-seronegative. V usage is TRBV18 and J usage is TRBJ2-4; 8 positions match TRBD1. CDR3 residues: CASSPNRGNIQYF. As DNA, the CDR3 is TGTGCCAGCTCACCAAACAGGGGGAACATTCAGTACTTC.